This entry is about one TCR beta chain. The sample belongs to a study of OX40 agonist ivuxolimab in advanced cancers. This CDR3 has 19 amino acids. CDR1 and CDR2 (germline): KGHSH, LQKENI. The germline V and J ends were trimmed by 5 bases and 5 bases, with 30 bases remaining between them. Using immunoSEQ multiplex PCR, the repertoire was profiled, and TCRdb retains in-frame clones only, with some absent. The repertoire holds about 80,000 clones, with around 90% as singletons. Baseline was the first blood sampling point, followed by cycle 4 day 1 and cycle 7 day 1. This receptor was taken from an adult with an advanced solid tumor such as melanoma, head and neck, liver or kidney cancer. The sequences come from CD4+ or CD8+ T cells sorted from blood, collected in a trial of the OX40 agonist ivuxolimab. The chain has TRBV18 and TRBJ1-2; D not resolved. CDR3 DNA sequence: TGTGCCAGCTCATCGTCACTTACAAACCTAATGAGCGGCGTATATGGCTACACCTTC. Amino acid sequence: CASSSSLTNLMSGVYGYTF.